This TCR beta chain was captured in a study of cytomegalovirus exposure and HLA in healthy donors. Study-level background: Previous work identified roughly 120 million unique TCR beta sequences from about 179 million T cells. Study-wide results and limits: TRBV6-2, TRBV6-3 and some other V segments were excluded as indistinguishable. Most TCR sequences were uncommon, yet certain public TCRs appeared in many donors.

CDR1 is SEHNR, CDR2 FQNEAQ, per germline (reference sequence). This CDR3 is built from 13 residues. PCR amplification relied on 60 Vbeta primers (plus 13 Jbeta primers). Here immunoSEQ multiplex PCR was the method, and the copy in TCRdb shows in-frame clones only, minus some. The table includes about 99,000 clones, about 80% detected once. Concerning this clone: Its antigen is not known. The junction and the germline gene differ at one end; a read error may be behind it.

The clonotype was recovered from a woman between 40 and 55 years old in good health and CMV-seronegative. Sequencing was carried out using PBMCs. This chain connects TRBV7-9 to TRBJ2-7; D is perhaps TRBD2 (5 bases). CDR3 DNA sequence: TGTTCCAGCAGTCACACCGGGATTCACGAGCAGTACTTC. This codes for CSSSHTGIHEQYF.